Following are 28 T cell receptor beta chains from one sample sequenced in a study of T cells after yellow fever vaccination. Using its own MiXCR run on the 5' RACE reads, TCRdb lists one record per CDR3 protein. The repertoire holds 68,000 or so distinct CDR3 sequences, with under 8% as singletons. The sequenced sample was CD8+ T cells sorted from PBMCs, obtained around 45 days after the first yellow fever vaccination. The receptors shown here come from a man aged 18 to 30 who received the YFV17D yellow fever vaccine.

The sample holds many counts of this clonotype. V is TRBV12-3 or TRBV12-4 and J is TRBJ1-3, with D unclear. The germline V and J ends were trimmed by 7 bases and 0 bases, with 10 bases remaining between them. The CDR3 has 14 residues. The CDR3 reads CASTSGLSGNTIYF. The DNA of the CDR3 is TGTGCCAGCACCTCGGGCCTCTCTGGAAACACCATATATTTT.

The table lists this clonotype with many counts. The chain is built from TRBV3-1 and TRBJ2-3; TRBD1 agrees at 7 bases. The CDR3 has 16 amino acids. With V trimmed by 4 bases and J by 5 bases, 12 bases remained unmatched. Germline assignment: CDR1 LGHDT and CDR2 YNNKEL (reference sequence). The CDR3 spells CASSPLGDRVGDTQYF. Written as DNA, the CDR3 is TGTGCCAGCAGCCCCCTAGGAGACAGGGTGGGAGATACGCAGTATTTT.

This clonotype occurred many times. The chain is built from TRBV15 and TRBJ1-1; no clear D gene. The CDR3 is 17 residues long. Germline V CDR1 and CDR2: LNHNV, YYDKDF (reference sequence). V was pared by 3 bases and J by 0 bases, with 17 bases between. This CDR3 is CATSSVPRTAMNTEAFF. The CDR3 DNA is TGTGCCACCAGCAGCGTTCCTCGGACGGCTATGAACACTGAAGCTTTCTTT.

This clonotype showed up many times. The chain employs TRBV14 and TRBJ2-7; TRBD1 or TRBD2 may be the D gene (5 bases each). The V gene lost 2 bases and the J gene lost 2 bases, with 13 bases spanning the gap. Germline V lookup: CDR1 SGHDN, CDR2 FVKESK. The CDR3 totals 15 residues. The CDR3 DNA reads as TGTGCCAGCAGCCAATCGGGCCGAGGGGCCTACGAGCAGTACGTC. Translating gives CASSQSGRGAYEQYV.

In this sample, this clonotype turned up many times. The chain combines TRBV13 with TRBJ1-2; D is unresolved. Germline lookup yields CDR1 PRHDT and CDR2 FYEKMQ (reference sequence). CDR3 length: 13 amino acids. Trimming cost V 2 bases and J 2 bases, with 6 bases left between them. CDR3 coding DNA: TGTGCCAGCAGCTTAAACCTCAACTATGGCTACACCTTC. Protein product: CASSLNLNYGYTF.

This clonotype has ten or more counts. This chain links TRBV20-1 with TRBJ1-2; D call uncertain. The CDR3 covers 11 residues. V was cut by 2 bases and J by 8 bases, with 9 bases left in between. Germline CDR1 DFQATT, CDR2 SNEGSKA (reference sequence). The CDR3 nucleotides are TGCAGTGCTAGACCTGGGTTCGGCTACACCTTC. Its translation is CSARPGFGYTF.

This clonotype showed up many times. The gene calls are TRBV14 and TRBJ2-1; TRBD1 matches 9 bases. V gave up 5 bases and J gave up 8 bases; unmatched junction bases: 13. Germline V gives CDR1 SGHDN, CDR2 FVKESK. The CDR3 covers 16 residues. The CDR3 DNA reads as TGTGCCAGCAGCACCCGGACAGGGGCGGCGTCCGATGAGCAGTTCTTC. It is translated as CASSTRTGAASDEQFF.

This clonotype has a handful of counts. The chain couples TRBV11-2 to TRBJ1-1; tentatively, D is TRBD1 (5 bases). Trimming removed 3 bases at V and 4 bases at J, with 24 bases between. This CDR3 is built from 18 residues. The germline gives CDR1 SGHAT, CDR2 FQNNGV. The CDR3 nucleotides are TGTGCCAGCAGCTTCGATGTCGGGGGTGCAGGGTCGGGCACTGAAGCTTTCTTT. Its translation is CASSFDVGGAGSGTEAFF.

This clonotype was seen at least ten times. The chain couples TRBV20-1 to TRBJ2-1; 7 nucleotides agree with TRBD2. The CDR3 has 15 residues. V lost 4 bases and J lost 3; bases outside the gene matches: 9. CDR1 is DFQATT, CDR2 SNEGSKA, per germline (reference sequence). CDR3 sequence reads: CSATGSSGNYNEQFF. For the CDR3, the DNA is TGCAGTGCTACTGGCTCTAGCGGCAACTACAATGAGCAGTTCTTC.

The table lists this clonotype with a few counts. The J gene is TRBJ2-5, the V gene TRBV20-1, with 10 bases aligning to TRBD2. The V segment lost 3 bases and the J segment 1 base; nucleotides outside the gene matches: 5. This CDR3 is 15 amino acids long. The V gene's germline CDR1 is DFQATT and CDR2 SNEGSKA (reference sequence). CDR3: CSASHPSGGQETQYF. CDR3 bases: TGCAGTGCTAGTCACCCTAGCGGGGGCCAAGAGACCCAGTACTTC.

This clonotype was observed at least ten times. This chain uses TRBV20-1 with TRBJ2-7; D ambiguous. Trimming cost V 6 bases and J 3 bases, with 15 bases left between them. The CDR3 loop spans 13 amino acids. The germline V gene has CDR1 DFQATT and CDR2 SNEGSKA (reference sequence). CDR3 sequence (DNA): TGCAGTGCGGACGGGTCGTTAATCTACGAGCAGTACGTC. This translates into CSADGSLIYEQYV.

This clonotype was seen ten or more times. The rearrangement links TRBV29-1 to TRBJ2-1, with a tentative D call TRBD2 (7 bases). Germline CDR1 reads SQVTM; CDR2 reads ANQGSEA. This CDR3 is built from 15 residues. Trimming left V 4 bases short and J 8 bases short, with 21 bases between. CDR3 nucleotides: TGCAGCGTTGTCGGCGGCGGGGGCCTCTGGGATGAGCAGTTCTTC. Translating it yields CSVVGGGGLWDEQFF.

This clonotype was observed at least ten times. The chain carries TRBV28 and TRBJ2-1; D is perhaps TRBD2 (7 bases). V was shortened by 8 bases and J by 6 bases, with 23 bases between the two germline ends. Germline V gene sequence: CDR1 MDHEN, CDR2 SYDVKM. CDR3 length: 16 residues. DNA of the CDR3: TGTGCCAGCTGCCTGGCGGGGGCCATTCGCGGCAATGAGCAGTTCTTC. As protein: CASCLAGAIRGNEQFF.

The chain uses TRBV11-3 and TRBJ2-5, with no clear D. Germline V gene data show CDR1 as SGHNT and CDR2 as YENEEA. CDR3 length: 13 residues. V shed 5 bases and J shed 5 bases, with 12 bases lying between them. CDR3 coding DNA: TGTGCCAGCAGCGCCACGGAGCTCGAGACCCAGTACTTC. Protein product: CASSATELETQYF.

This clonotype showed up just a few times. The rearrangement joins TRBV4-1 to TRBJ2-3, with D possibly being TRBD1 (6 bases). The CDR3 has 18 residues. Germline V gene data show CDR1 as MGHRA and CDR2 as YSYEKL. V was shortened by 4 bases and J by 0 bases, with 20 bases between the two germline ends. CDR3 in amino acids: CASSPGVVLPMSTDTQYF. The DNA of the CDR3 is TGCGCCAGCAGCCCAGGGGTCGTTCTACCCATGAGCACAGATACGCAGTATTTT.

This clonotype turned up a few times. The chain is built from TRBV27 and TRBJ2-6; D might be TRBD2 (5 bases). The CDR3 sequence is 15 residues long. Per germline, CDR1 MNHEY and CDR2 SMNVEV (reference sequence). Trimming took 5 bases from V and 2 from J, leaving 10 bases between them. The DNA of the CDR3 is TGTGCCAGCAGTGCCCAGAGGGCTGGGGCCAACGTCCTGACTTTC. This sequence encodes CASSAQRAGANVLTF.

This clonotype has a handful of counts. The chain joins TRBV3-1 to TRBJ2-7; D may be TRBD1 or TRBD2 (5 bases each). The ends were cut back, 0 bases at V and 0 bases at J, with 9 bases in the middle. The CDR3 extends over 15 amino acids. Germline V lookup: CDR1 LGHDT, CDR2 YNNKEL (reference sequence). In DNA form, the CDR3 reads TGTGCCAGCAGCCAAGATTCGGGGCGCTCCTACGAGCAGTACGTC. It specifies CASSQDSGRSYEQYV.

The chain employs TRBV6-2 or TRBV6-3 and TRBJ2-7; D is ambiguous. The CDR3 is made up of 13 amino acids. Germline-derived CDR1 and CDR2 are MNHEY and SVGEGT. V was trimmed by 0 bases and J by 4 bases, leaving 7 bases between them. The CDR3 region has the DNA TGTGCCAGCAGTTACTCCCAGAGGTACGAGCAGTACGTC. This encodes CASSYSQRYEQYV.

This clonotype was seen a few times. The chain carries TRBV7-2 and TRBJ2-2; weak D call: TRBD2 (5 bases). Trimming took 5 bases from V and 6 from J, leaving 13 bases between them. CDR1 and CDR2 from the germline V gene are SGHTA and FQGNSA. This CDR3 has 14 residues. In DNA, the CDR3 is TGTGCCAGCAGCCCAGAGACTATTTCCGGGGAGCTGTTTTTT. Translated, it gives CASSPETISGELFF.

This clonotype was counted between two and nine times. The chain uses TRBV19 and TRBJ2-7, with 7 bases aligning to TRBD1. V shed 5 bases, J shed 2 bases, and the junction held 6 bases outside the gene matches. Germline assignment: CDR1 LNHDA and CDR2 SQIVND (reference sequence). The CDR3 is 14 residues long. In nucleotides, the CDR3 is TGTGCCAGTAGTCCGGGACAGCAAGCCTACGAGCAGTACTTC. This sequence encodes CASSPGQQAYEQYF.

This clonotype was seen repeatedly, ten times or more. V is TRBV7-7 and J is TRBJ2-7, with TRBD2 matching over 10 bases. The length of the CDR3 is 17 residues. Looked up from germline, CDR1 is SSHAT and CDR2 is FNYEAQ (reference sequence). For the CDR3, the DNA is TGTGCTAGCAGCTTAGCTCGGACTAGCGGAGGGTATCGAGAGCAGTACGTC. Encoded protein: CASSLARTSGGYREQYV.

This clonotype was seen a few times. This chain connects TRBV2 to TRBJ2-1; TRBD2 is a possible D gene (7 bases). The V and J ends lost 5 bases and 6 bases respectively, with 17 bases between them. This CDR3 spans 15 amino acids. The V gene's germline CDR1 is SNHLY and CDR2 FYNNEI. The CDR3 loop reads CASSLFAGATNEQFF. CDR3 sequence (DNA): TGTGCCAGCAGTCTATTCGCGGGGGCCACCAATGAGCAGTTCTTC.

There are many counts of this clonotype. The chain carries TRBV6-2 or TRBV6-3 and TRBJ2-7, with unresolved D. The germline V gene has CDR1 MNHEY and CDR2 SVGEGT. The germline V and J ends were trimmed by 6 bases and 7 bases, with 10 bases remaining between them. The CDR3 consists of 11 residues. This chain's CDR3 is CASSSAREQYF. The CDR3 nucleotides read TGTGCCAGCAGCTCCGCTAGGGAGCAGTACTTC.

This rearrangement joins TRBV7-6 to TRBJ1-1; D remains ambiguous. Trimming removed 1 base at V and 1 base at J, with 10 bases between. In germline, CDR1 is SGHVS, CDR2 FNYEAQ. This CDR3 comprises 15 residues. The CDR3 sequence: CASSLVDGQNTEAFF. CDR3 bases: TGTGCCAGCAGCTTAGTTGACGGCCAGAACACTGAAGCTTTCTTT.

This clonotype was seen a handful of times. For the CDR3, the DNA is TGCAGTGCTAGCGTTATTCGTGGGAACGATTTAGAGACCCAGTACTTC. Protein: CSASVIRGNDLETQYF. V gene TRBV20-1 combines with J gene TRBJ2-5; D unclear. This CDR3 spans 16 amino acids. Germline CDR1 reads DFQATT; CDR2 reads SNEGSKA (reference sequence). Trimming pared 3 bases from V and 4 bases from J, leaving 21 bases between.

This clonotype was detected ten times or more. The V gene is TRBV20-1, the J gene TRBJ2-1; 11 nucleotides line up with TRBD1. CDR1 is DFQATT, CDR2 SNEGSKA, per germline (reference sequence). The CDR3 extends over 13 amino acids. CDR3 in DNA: TGCGCCACAGGACAGGGGGCTAGGGATGAGCAGTTCTTC. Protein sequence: CATGQGARDEQFF.

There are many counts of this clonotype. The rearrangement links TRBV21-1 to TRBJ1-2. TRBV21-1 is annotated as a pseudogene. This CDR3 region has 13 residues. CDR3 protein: CASSKARNYGYTF. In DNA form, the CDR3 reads TGTGCCAGCAGCAAAGCCCGAAACTATGGCTACACCTTC.

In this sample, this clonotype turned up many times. DNA for the CDR3: TGCAGTGCCCCCTATCGGCTAAACACTGAAGCTTTCTTT. Translation: CSAPYRLNTEAFF. The chain has TRBV20-1 and TRBJ1-1; unclear D gene. The ends were cut back, 6 bases at V and 2 bases at J, with 13 bases in the middle. This CDR3 is 13 amino acids long. In germline, CDR1 is DFQATT, CDR2 SNEGSKA (reference sequence).